The clone carrying this T cell receptor beta chain has at least ten counts. The antigen is not known. V was cut by 6 bases and J by 8 bases, with 20 bases left in between. The germline V gene has CDR1 SGHVS and CDR2 FQNEAQ. The CDR3 contains 15 residues. This specimen comes from a study of T cell repertoires in cytomegalovirus infection. Overall study context: In public TCR beta signatures, there were indications of both CMV infection and matching HLA type. Overall study results and limits: Cumulated frequencies of public TCR beta families served to identify carriers of CMV plus the relevant HLA.

One entry per CDR3 protein results from TCRdb running MiXCR on the reads. The sample yields hundreds of thousands of distinct CDR3 sequences, approximately 25% seen once. Source material: CD8+ T cells from PBMCs. The receptor comes from a human donor in good health (CMV status not recorded). Some clones in this sample may be carry-over from other donors' samples. This chain uses TRBV7-8 with TRBJ2-1; tentative D call: TRBD1 (6 bases). The CDR3 coding sequence is TGTGCCAGCAGACCGCCCTGGCAGGGGATAGATGAGCAGTTCTTC. This gives the protein CASRPPWQGIDEQFF.